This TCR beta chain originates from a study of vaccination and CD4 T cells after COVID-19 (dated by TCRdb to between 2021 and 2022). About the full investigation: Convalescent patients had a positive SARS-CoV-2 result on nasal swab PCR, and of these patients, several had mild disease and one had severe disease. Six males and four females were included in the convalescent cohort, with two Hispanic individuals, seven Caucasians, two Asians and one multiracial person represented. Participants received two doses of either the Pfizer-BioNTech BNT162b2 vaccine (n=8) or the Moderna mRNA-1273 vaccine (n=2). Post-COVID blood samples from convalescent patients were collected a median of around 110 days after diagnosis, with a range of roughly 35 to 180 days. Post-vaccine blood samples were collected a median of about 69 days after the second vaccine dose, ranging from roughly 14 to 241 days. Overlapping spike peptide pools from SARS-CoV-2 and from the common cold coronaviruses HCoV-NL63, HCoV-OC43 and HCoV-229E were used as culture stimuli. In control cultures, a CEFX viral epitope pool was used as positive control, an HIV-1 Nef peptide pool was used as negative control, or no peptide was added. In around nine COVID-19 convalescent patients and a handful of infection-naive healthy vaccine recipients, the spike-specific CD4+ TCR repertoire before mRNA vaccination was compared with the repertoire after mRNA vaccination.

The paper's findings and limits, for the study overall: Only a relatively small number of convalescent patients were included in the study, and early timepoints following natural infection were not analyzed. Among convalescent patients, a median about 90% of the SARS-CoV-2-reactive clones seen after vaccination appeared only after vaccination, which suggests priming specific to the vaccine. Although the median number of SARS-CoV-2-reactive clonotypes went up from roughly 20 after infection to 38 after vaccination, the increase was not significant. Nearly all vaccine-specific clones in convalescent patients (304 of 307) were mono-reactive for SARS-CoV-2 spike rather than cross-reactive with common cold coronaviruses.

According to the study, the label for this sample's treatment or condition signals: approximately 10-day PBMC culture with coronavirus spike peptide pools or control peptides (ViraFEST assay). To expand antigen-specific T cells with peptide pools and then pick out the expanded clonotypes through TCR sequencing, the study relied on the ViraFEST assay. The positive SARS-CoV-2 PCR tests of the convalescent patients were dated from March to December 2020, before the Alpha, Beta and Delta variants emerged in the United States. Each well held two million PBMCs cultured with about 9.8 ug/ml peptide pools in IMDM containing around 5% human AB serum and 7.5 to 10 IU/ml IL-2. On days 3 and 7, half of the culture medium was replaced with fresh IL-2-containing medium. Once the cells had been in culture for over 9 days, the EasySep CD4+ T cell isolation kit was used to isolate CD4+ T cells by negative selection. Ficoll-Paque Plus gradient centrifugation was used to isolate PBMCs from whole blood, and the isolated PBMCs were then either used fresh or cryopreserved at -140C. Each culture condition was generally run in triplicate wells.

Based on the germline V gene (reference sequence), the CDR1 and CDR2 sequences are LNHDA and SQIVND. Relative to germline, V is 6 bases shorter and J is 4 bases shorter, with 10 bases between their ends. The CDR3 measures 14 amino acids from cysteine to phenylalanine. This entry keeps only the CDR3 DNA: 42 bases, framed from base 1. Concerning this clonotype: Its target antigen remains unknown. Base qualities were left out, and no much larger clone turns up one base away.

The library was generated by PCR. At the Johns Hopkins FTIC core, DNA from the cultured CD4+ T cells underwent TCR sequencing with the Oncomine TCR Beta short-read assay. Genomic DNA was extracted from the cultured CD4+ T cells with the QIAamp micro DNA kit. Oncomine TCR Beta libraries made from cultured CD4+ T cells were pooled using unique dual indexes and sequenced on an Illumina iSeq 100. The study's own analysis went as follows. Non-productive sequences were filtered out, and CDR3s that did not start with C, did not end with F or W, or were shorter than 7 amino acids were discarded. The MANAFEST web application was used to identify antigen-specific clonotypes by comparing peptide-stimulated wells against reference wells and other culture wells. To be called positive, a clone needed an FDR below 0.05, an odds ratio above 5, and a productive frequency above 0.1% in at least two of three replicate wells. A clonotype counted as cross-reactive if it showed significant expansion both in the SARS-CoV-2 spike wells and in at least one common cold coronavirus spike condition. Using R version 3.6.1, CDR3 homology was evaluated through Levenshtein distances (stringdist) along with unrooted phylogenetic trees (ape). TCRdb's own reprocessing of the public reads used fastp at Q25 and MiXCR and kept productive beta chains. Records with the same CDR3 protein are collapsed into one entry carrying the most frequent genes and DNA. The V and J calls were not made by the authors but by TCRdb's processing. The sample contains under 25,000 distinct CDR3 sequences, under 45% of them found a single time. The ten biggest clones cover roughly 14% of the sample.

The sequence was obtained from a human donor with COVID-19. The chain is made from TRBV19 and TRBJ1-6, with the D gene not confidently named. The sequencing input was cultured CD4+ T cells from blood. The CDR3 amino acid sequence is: CASRPVGYNSPLHF. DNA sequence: TGTGCCAGTAGACCGGTGGGATATAATTCACCCCTCCACTTT. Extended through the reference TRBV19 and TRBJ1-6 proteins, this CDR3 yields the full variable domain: DGGITQSPKYLFRKEGQNVTLSCEQNLNHDAMYWYRQDPGQGLRLIYYSQIVNDFQKGDIAEGYSVSREKKESFPLTVTSAQKNPTAFYLCASRPVGYNSPLHFGNGTRLTVT.